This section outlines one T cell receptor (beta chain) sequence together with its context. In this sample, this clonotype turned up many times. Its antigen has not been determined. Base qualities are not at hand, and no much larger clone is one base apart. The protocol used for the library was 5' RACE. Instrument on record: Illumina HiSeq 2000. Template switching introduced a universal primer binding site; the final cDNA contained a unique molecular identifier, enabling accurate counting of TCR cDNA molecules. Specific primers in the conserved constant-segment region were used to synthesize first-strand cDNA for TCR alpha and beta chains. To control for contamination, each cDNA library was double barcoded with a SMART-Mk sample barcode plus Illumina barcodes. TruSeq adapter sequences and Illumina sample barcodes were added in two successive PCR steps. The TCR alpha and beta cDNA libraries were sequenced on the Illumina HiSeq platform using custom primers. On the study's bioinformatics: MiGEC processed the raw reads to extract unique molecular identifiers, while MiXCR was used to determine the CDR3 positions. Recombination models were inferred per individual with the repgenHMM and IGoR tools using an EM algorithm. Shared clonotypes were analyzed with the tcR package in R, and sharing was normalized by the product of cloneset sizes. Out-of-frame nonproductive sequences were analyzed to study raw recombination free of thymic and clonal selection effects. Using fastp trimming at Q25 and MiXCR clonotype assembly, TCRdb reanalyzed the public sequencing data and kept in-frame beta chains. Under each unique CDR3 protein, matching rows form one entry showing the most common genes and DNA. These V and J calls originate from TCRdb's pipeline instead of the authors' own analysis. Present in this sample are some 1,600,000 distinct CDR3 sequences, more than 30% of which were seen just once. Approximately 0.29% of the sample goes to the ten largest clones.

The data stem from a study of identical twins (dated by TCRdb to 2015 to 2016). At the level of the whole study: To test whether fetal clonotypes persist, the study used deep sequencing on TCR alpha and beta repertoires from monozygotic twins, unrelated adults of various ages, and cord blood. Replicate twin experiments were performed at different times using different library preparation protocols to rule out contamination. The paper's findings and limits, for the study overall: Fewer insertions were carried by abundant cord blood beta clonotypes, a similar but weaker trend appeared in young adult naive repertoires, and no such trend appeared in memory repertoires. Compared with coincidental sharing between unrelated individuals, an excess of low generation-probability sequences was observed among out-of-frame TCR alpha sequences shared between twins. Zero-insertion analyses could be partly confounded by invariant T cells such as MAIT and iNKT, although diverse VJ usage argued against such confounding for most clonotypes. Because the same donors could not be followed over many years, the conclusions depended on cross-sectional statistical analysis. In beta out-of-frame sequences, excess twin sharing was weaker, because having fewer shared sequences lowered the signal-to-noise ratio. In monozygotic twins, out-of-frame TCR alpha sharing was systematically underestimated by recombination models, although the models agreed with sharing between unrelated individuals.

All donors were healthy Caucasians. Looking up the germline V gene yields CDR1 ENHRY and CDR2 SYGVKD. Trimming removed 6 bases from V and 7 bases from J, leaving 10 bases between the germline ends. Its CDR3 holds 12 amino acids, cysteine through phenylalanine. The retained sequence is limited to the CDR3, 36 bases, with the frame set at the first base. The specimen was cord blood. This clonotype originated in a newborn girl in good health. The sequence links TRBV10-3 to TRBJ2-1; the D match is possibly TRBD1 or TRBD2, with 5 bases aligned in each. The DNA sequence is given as TGTGCCATCAGACTAGAGGGGAATGAGCAGTTCTTC. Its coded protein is CAIRLEGNEQFF.